Here is one T cell receptor beta chain with its context. CDR3 length equals 15 residues. V shed 0 bases and J shed 3 bases, with 12 bases lying between them. CDR1 SGHDT and CDR2 YYEEEE come from the germline V gene. As processed by the authors: Reference gene primer amplification yielded estimated nucleated cell counts. Clones were read by immunoSEQ multiplex PCR, and TCRdb kept only the in-frame ones, dropping some. The DNA was the basis for D and trimming; V, J and clone size are from that table. In the table there are 250,000 or so clones, less than 95% of which are singletons. The data stem from a study of blood T cell repertoires in COVID-19. Overall study context: Samples came from the United States, Italy and Spain, spanning acute and convalescent COVID-19. In each case, the material was cDNA or gDNA derived from T cells, B-cell-depleted T cells, or PBMCs.

The V call is TRBV5-6, the J call TRBJ1-1; weak D call: TRBD1 (5 bases). This TCR came from a man aged 35-49 years who had been exposed to COVID-19. The sequencing input was PBMCs or T cells enriched from blood (not recorded which). CDR3 amino acids: CASSLDFAGYTEAFF. As DNA, the CDR3 is TGTGCCAGCAGCTTGGATTTCGCAGGGTACACTGAAGCTTTCTTT.